The 28 T cell receptor beta chains below all came from one sample that was sequenced in a study of T cell changes during pregnancy in multiple sclerosis. Assay used: immunoSEQ multiplex PCR; TCRdb lists only in-frame clones, some missing. Altogether approximately 100,000 clones are present, roughly nine tenths being singletons, with the ten largest covering approximately 3.7%. The specimen was peripheral blood, collected after pregnancy. The receptors come from a female donor with multiple sclerosis, enrolled in a pregnancy study.

J is TRBJ1-3 and V is TRBV12-5; no clear D. The CDR3 spans 14 residues. Germline assignment: CDR1 LGHNT and CDR2 FRNRAP. Trimming took off 1 base at V and 3 bases at J, with 7 bases between the two ends. The CDR3 sequence is CASGLELVGNTIYF. For the CDR3, the DNA is TGTGCTAGTGGTTTGGAACTAGTTGGAAACACCATATATTTT.

V gene TRBV29-1 combines with J gene TRBJ1-2, with no clear D. Germline-derived CDR1 and CDR2 are SQVTM and ANQGSEA. Trimming took off 3 bases at V and 7 bases at J, with 12 bases between the two ends. This CDR3 region has 12 residues. The CDR3 reads CSVDTGWTGYTF. The CDR3 DNA reads as TGCAGCGTTGACACGGGGTGGACTGGCTACACCTTC.

The rearrangement links TRBV27 to TRBJ1-3, with TRBD1 identical over 7 bases. Germline-derived CDR1 and CDR2 are MNHEY and SMNVEV (reference sequence). The J segment lost 1 base and the V segment lost 5 bases, leaving 5 bases of the junction unmatched. The CDR3 spans 15 residues. In DNA, the CDR3 is TGTGCCAGCAGTCGACAGGGAGGATCTGGAAACACCATATATTTT. Its protein is CASSRQGGSGNTIYF.

CDR3 region: CASSLEGRGRETQYF. CDR3 sequence (DNA): TGTGCCAGCAGCTTAGAGGGCAGGGGGCGAGAGACCCAGTACTTC. The gene calls are TRBV7-9 and TRBJ2-5; 8 bases map to TRBD1. This CDR3 region has 15 residues. Unmatched junction bases numbered 5, after V lost 1 base and J lost 4 bases. Germline V gives CDR1 SEHNR, CDR2 FQNEAQ (reference sequence).

The rearrangement uses TRBV6-6 and TRBJ2-1; D possibly corresponds to TRBD1 (7 bases). V lost 7 bases to trimming and J lost 10 bases, with 17 bases between them. Per the germline V gene, CDR1 is MNHNY and CDR2 is SVGAGI (reference sequence). This CDR3 is 13 amino acids long. The CDR3 loop is CASIRQGEEEQFF. The CDR3, as DNA: TGTGCCAGCATTAGGCAGGGGGAGGAGGAGCAGTTCTTC.

In this sample, this clone turned up once. The rearrangement links TRBV19 to TRBJ1-5; D may be TRBD1 (5 bases). This CDR3 comprises 16 residues. Deletions cut 4 bases from V and 1 base from J, with 14 bases between. The germline gives CDR1 LNHDA, CDR2 SQIVND (reference sequence). The CDR3 spells CASSTRSRGSNQPQHF. CDR3 nucleotide sequence: TGTGCCAGTAGTACGAGGAGTCGGGGGAGCAATCAGCCCCAGCATTTT. The full variable domain, in which reference TRBV19 and TRBJ1-5 provide the parts outside the CDR3, is DGGITQSPKYLFRKEGQNVTLSCEQNLNHDAMYWYRQDPGQGLRLIYYSQIVNDFQKGDIAEGYSVSREKKESFPLTVTSAQKNPTAFYLCASSTRSRGSNQPQHFGDGTRLSIL.

The chain uses TRBV10-3 and TRBJ1-1; 7 nucleotides agree with TRBD1. This CDR3 contains 17 residues. V dropped 0 bases and J dropped 6; count of bases not matched to a gene: 13. Per germline, CDR1 ENHRY and CDR2 SYGVKD. In nucleotides, the CDR3 is TGTGCCATCAGTGAGTCGTCGGGACAGAGGCCGGTCCCTGAAGCTTTCTTT. Its translation is CAISESSGQRPVPEAFF.

CDR3 coding DNA: TGTGCCAGCAGCCTCGACAGGGGGGCCTACGAGCAGTACTTC. Residues: CASSLDRGAYEQYF. The chain recombines TRBV5-4 with TRBJ2-7; the match to TRBD1 covers 9 bases. The germline V gene encodes CDR1 SGHNT and CDR2 YYREEE (reference sequence). Trimming at V came to 4 bases and at J to 2 bases, leaving 4 bases not matched to a gene. This CDR3 has 14 amino acids.

The V and J genes are TRBV2 and TRBJ2-2, with 7 nucleotides matching TRBD1. Germline CDR1 reads SNHLY; CDR2 reads FYNNEI. Trimming at V came to 7 bases and at J to 7 bases, leaving 3 bases not matched to a gene. The CDR3 has 12 residues. CDR3 nucleotide sequence: TGTGCCAGCAAACGACAGGGCGGGGAGCTGTTTTTT. Protein: CASKRQGGELFF.

CDR3 coding DNA: TGTGCCAGCAGCCGCAGGGGTGAGACCCAGTACTTC. It yields the protein CASSRRGETQYF. V usage is TRBV7-3 and J usage is TRBJ2-5, with a possible D match to TRBD1 (6 bases). CDR1 SGHTA and CDR2 FQGTGA come from the germline V gene. The CDR3 length is 12 residues. V was clipped by 5 bases and J by 5 bases, with 9 bases between them.

This clone has just one count. The chain combines TRBV27 with TRBJ2-2; possible D gene TRBD1, 6 bases. The CDR3 extends over 15 amino acids. The germline V gene has CDR1 MNHEY and CDR2 SMNVEV (reference sequence). Trimming took 7 bases from V and 4 from J, leaving 16 bases between them. The CDR3 is CASTFRDTRTGELFF. The CDR3 DNA follows: TGTGCCAGCACCTTCCGGGACACCCGCACCGGGGAGCTGTTTTTT.

V is TRBV5-1 and J is TRBJ2-1, with TRBD2 identical over 10 bases. Germline V lookup: CDR1 SGHRS, CDR2 YFSETQ. This CDR3 region has 16 residues. The V segment lost 2 bases and the J segment 1 base; nucleotides outside the gene matches: 3. CDR3 in amino acids: CASSFRTSGSYNEQFF. The CDR3 coding sequence is TGCGCCAGCAGCTTCCGGACTAGCGGATCCTACAATGAGCAGTTCTTC.

The rearrangement joins TRBV2 to TRBJ2-1, with D perhaps matching TRBD2 (6 bases). V was shortened by 4 bases and J by 10 bases, with 17 bases between the two germline ends. The germline CDR1 and CDR2 sequences are SNHLY and FYNNEI. CDR3 length equals 14 residues. For the CDR3, the DNA is TGTGCCAGCAGTGTGGAGGGGAGTTCGCACGAGCAGTTCTTC. Its protein is CASSVEGSSHEQFF.

The rearrangement joins TRBV10-3 to TRBJ2-1, with 10 bases matching TRBD1. V gave up 5 bases and J gave up 6 bases; unmatched junction bases: 4. CDR1 and CDR2 from the germline V gene are ENHRY and SYGVKD. There are 14 residues in the CDR3. The CDR3 coding sequence is TGTGCCATCAGTTTGACAGGGGGCCGCAATGAGCAGTTCTTC. It specifies CAISLTGGRNEQFF.

This clone was seen once. The rearrangement joins TRBV27 to TRBJ2-1; TRBD1 matches at 11 bases. This CDR3 region has 15 residues. Germline V gene sequence: CDR1 MNHEY, CDR2 SMNVEV (reference sequence). J lost 7 bases, V lost 6 bases, and 8 bases had no gene match. CDR3 sequence (DNA): TGTGCCAGCAGCTTCGGGACAGGGGGGGGAAATGAGCAGTTCTTC. This sequence encodes CASSFGTGGGNEQFF.

The chain uses TRBV10-1 and TRBJ1-1; D ambiguous. The germline V and J ends were trimmed by 1 base and 12 bases, with 18 bases remaining between them. This CDR3 has 14 residues. Germline loops: CDR1 WNHNN, CDR2 SYGVQD (reference sequence). CDR3 amino acids: CASSEFGYLLKTFF. Written as DNA, the CDR3 is TGCGCCAGCAGTGAGTTCGGTTATTTACTCAAAACTTTCTTT.

In this sample, this clone turned up once. The V gene is TRBV9, the J gene TRBJ1-2; D is uncertain. CDR3 length: 15 amino acids. Germline CDR1 SGDLS, CDR2 YYNGEE. V was cut by 0 bases and J by 1 base, with 10 bases left in between. CDR3 loop: CASSVDSYLNYGYTF. The DNA for the CDR3 is TGTGCCAGCAGCGTAGACTCTTACCTTAACTATGGCTACACCTTC.

The V call is TRBV4-1, the J call TRBJ2-7, with TRBD2 matching over 9 bases. CDR3 length: 21 residues. CDR1 is MGHRA, CDR2 YSYEKL, per germline. The V segment lost 2 bases and the J segment 4 bases; nucleotides outside the gene matches: 24. The CDR3 nucleotides read TGCGCCAGCAGCCAACGTCTGGGCGGGTTTGGCGGGGGGGCCTTAGATTACGAGCAGTACTTC. Translation gives CASSQRLGGFGGGALDYEQYF.

In its sample, this clone was seen once. The chain recombines TRBV7-3 with TRBJ2-6; tentative D call: TRBD2 (5 bases). The germline V and J ends were trimmed by 2 bases and 3 bases, with 8 bases remaining between them. This CDR3 has 15 amino acids. Germline assignment: CDR1 SGHTA and CDR2 FQGTGA. The CDR3, as DNA: TGTGCCAGCAGCTTATCGGGGAGTGGGGCCAACGTCCTGACTTTC. It is translated as CASSLSGSGANVLTF.

About this clone: At one end, the junction sequence differs from germline, possibly due to a read error. The chain is built from TRBV7-7 and TRBJ2-7; D is possibly TRBD2 (6 bases). The germline gives CDR1 SSHAT, CDR2 FNYEAQ (reference sequence). The CDR3 totals 12 residues. The DNA for the CDR3 is TGTGCTAGCAGCCCCGGGGGCTACGAGCAGTACTTC. The encoded protein is CASSPGGYEQYF.

This chain joins TRBV7-9 and TRBJ2-7, with D tentatively TRBD1 (6 bases). Trimming cost V 2 bases and J 0 bases, with 14 bases left between them. Per the germline V gene, CDR1 is SEHNR and CDR2 is FQNEAQ (reference sequence). The CDR3 totals 16 residues. The CDR3 sequence: CASSLRDILNSYEQYF. In DNA, the CDR3 is TGTGCCAGCAGCTTACGGGACATCCTGAACTCCTACGAGCAGTACTTC.

The chain links TRBV2 to TRBJ2-3; possible D gene TRBD1, 6 bases. V dropped 6 bases and J dropped 1 base, with 17 bases sitting between them. This CDR3 has 16 amino acids. Germline CDR1 SNHLY, CDR2 FYNNEI. CDR3 nucleotide sequence: TGTGCCAGCAGCACATCGAGGGGGATCGGCACAGATACGCAGTATTTT. Encoded protein: CASSTSRGIGTDTQYF.

The V and J genes are TRBV2 and TRBJ1-6; TRBD1 matches 8 bases. CDR3 length equals 13 residues. Losses at the gene ends were 7 bases for V and 9 bases for J; bases not matched to a gene: 5. CDR1 is SNHLY and CDR2 is FYNNEI in the germline V gene. Here the CDR3 reads CASTRTGFSPLHF. The CDR3 nucleotides are TGTGCCAGCACCAGGACAGGGTTTTCACCCCTCCACTTT.

This clone was found once. The CDR3 DNA reads TGTGCCAGCAGCCCTACAGGGATCAGGGTGAACACTGAAGCTTTCTTT. Encoded protein: CASSPTGIRVNTEAFF. This chain links TRBV5-6 with TRBJ1-1, with D maybe TRBD1 (6 bases). V shed 4 bases and J shed 0 bases, with 16 bases lying between them. The CDR3 is 16 amino acids. Germline CDR1 is SGHDT and CDR2 is YYEEEE.

V usage is TRBV6-4 and J usage is TRBJ2-3, with 9 bases lining up with TRBD2. The germline V gene encodes CDR1 MRHNA and CDR2 SNTAGT. V trimming: 5 bases; J trimming: 4 bases; junction bases outside the gene matches: 7. The CDR3 covers 15 residues. The CDR3 DNA follows: TGTGCCAGCAGTCCAAGCGGGGGGAGGCCAGATACGCAGTATTTT. Amino acids: CASSPSGGRPDTQYF.

The rearrangement uses TRBV11-2 and TRBJ1-3; 7 bases map to TRBD1. The CDR3 length is 15 residues. The trim removed 6 bases at V and 4 bases at J, leaving 9 bases unmatched. The germline CDR1 and CDR2 sequences are SGHAT and FQNNGV. CDR3 region: CASSGGQTLGNTIYF. For the CDR3, the DNA is TGTGCCAGCAGTGGGGGACAGACGTTAGGAAACACCATATATTTT.

This rearrangement joins TRBV18 to TRBJ1-1, with TRBD1 matching over 9 bases. This CDR3 has 18 residues. Germline trimming cut 2 bases from V and 3 bases from J; bases unmatched to any gene: 13. Germline V gene sequence: CDR1 KGHSH, CDR2 LQKENI. In nucleotides, the CDR3 is TGTGCCAGCTCACCATTAATAACAGGGGGCCTTGGGGACACTGAAGCTTTCTTT. Residues: CASSPLITGGLGDTEAFF. The full variable domain, with the rest looked up from reference TRBV18 and TRBJ1-1, is NAGVMQNPRHLVRRRGQEARLRCSPMKGHSHVYWYRQLPEEGLKFMVYLQKENIIDESGMPKERFSAEFPKEGPSILRIQQVVRGDSAAYFCASSPLITGGLGDTEAFFGQGTRLTVV.

The chain employs TRBV15 and TRBJ2-1; perhaps TRBD2 as D (5 bases). Germline V lookup: CDR1 LNHNV, CDR2 YYDKDF (reference sequence). V was clipped by 1 base and J by 3 bases, with 13 bases between them. The CDR3 contains 16 residues. CDR3 coding DNA: TGTGCCACCAGCAGAGGGGTGGAGGTAGTCTACAATGAGCAGTTCTTC. This gives the protein CATSRGVEVVYNEQFF. Full variable domain (outside the CDR3, taken from reference TRBV15 and TRBJ2-1): DAMVIQNPRYQVTQFGKPVTLSCSQTLNHNVMYWYQQKSSQAPKLLFHYYDKDFNNEADTPDNFQSRRPNTSFCFLDIRSPGLGDTAMYLCATSRGVEVVYNEQFFGPGTRLTVL.